This T cell receptor (beta chain) was found in a study of blood T cell repertoires in COVID-19 (dated by TCRdb to between 2020 and 2021). With respect to the entire study: Samples from collaborators originated in the United States, Italy and Spain and spanned both the acute and convalescent phases of COVID-19. Subjects who had been exposed to COVID-19, were actively infected with it, or had recovered from it provided the deeply sampled blood TCRbeta repertoires that made up the dataset. Nearly every sample came with metadata listing a de-identified subject ID, COVID-19 status, age in years and sex. Where available, HLA class I and class II types were obtained from metadata supplied by the sample provider rather than from assay-based typing. The material from the prospective study consisted of cDNA or gDNA derived from T cells, B-cell-depleted T cells, or PBMCs. Samples came from the ongoing ImmuneRACE study (first 160 participants) plus 1,254 subjects from 6 global collaborators. The repertoires were made available in a free public database intended to serve as a resource for research on the immune response to SARS-CoV-2. Study-level results and caveats: Clinical and demographic metadata were provided uncurated, with the amount varying by source and participant.

As to this clone: There is no known antigen for this receptor. Base qualities are missing; no much larger clone stands one base away.

The trim is 4 bases for V and 6 bases for J, with a gap of 15 bases between the germline ends. In the germline V gene, CDR1 corresponds to SGHAT and CDR2 to FQNNGV. Spanning cysteine to phenylalanine, the CDR3 consists of 14 amino acids. Kept here is only the CDR3 DNA, which spans 42 bases and is read in frame from base 1. Collaborating institutions collected whole blood in K2EDTA tubes following their own protocols. For TCRbeta analysis, collaborators shipped samples in one of three forms: frozen whole blood, isolated PBMCs, or DNA extracted from either of those sample types. TCRbeta CDR3 regions were amplified from genomic DNA by means of the immunoSEQ Assay, a bias-controlled multiplex PCR. In the paper's pipeline: Within the assay, amplification of reference gene primers was used to estimate how many nucleated cells each sample contained. Sequence reads were collapsed and filtered to measure the absolute abundance of every unique TCRbeta CDR3 rearrangement. For each sample, productive Simpson clonality was calculated as the square root of Simpson's diversity index over productive rearrangements. TCRdb re-hosts the immuneACCESS table, in-frame sequences only. Its copies lack some clones; in the studies checked, an unresolved V gene accounts for under half of them, and the cause for the rest is not known. V, J and clone size reflect that table, while D and trimming were determined from the DNA. Present in this sample are roughly 250,000 clones, 83% of which were seen just once. The ten largest clones take up 5.5% of the sample.

The V gene is TRBV11-2 and the J gene is TRBJ1-2; TRBD1 is perhaps the D gene, given 5 matching bases. Sequencing used peripheral blood. This receptor was taken from a human donor in a cohort sampled during active COVID-19. The nucleotides are TGTGCCAGCAGCTCAGCAGGGTTTTCGAATGGCTACACCTTC. Translated, this is CASSSAGFSNGYTF.